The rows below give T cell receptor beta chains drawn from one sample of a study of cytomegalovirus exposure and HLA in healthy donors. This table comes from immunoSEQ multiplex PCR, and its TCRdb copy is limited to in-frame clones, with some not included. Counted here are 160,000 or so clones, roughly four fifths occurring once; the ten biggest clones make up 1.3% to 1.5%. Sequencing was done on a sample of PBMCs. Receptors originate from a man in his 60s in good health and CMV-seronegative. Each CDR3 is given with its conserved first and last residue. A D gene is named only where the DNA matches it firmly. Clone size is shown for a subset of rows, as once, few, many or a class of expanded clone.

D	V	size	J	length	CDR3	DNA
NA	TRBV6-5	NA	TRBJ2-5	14	CASSYAVGGETQYF	TGTGCCAGCAGTTACGCGGTTGGCGGAGAGACCCAGTACTTC
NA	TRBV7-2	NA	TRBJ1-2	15	CASSPPYGVNGGYTF	TGTGCCAGCAGCCCCCCATACGGGGTTAATGGTGGCTACACCTTC
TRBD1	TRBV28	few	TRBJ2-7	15	CASSLTGTGGYEQYF	TGTGCCAGCAGTTTAACCGGGACAGGGGGATACGAGCAGTACTTC
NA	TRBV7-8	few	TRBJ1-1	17	CASSLVYGGRGNTEAFF	TGTGCCAGCAGCTTAGTTTACGGGGGGCGCGGGAACACTGAAGCTTTCTTT
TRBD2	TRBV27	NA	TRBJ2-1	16	CASSHPVGLGYNEQFF	TGTGCCAGCAGCCACCCGGTTGGACTAGGGTACAATGAGCAGTTCTTC
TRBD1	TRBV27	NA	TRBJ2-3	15	CASSSLTGILGTQYF	TGTGCCAGCAGTTCCCTGACAGGGATCTTGGGTACGCAGTATTTT
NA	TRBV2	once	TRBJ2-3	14	CASRPGTNTDTQYF	TGTGCCAGCAGGCCAGGGACAAACACAGATACGCAGTATTTT
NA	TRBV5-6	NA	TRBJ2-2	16	CASSLGGQPAGGELFF	TGTGCCAGCAGCTTGGGGGGACAACCGGCGGGCGGGGAGCTGTTTTTT
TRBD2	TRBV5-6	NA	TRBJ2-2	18	CASSLGPLAGGPTGELFF	TGTGCCAGCAGCTTGGGTCCCCTGGCGGGAGGGCCGACCGGGGAGCTGTTTTTT
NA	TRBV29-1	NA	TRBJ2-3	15	CSVKRTAPSTDTQYF	TGCAGCGTCAAAAGGACAGCTCCTAGCACAGATACGCAGTATTTT
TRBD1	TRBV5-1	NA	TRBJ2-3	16	CASSTGQASGTDTQYF	TGCGCCAGCAGCACGGGACAGGCGTCGGGTACAGATACGCAGTATTTT
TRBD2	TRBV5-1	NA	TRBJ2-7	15	CASSYGGAFSYEQYF	TGCGCCAGCAGCTACGGGGGGGCCTTCTCCTACGAGCAGTACTTC
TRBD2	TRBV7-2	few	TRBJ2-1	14	CASSPGLAGNEQFF	TGTGCCAGCAGCCCGGGACTAGCGGGAAATGAGCAGTTCTTC
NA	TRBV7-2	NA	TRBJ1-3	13	CASSPPKTDTIYF	TGTGCCAGCAGCCCGCCAAAGACAGACACCATATATTTT
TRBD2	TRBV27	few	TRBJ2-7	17	CASSLGVRAGGTYEQYF	TGTGCCAGCAGTTTAGGGGTCCGGGCGGGAGGAACCTACGAGCAGTACTTC
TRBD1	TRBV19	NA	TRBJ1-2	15	CASSIGTGLDYGYTF	TGTGCCAGTAGTATCGGGACAGGTCTCGACTATGGCTACACCTTC
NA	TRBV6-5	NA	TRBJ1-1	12	CASSYGGARAFF	TGTGCCAGCAGTTACGGAGGGGCGCGAGCTTTCTTT
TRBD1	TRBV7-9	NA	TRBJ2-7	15	CSSRRGQDSLYEQYF	TGTTCCAGCAGGAGAGGACAGGACTCTTTATACGAGCAGTACTTC
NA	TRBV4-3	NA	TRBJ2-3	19	CASSQGAPASVFPPDTQYF	TGCGCCAGCAGCCAAGGGGCTCCGGCTAGCGTATTTCCCCCAGATACGCAGTATTTT
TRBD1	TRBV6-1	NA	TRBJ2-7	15	CASSEAYRGTYEQYF	TGTGCCAGCAGTGAAGCCTACAGGGGGACCTACGAGCAGTACTTC
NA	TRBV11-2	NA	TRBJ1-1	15	CASSLDRGGDTEAFF	TGTGCCAGCAGCTTAGATCGTGGGGGGGACACTGAAGCTTTCTTT
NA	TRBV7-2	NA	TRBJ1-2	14	CASSSLGGVSGYTF	TGTGCCAGCAGCTCCTTAGGAGGGGTTAGCGGCTACACCTTC
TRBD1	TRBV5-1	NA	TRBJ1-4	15	CASSLGQGMDEKLFF	TGCGCCAGCAGCCTCGGACAGGGCATGGATGAAAAACTGTTTTTT
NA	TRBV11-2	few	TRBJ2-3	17	CASSLSSRGEPDQAQYF	TGTGCCAGCAGCTTAAGTTCTCGGGGAGAGCCCGACCAAGCGCAGTATTTT
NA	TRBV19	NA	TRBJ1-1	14	CASSSGGRNTEAFF	TGTGCCAGTAGTAGCGGGGGCCGAAACACTGAAGCTTTCTTT
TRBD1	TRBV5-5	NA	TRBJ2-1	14	CASSLLGTDHEQFF	TGTGCCAGCAGCTTGTTAGGGACAGACCATGAGCAGTTCTTC
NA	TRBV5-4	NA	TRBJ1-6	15	CASSLASRVDSPLHF	TGTGCCAGCAGCTTGGCCTCCAGGGTGGATTCACCCCTCCACTTT
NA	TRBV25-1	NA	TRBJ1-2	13	CASSSDFNYGYTF	TGTGCCAGCAGCTCCGACTTCAACTATGGCTACACCTTC
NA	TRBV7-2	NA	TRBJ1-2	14	CASSLRQMRGTYTF	TGTGCCAGCAGCTTAAGGCAGATGCGGGGAACCTACACCTTC
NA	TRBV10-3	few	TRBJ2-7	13	CAISDSYSYEQYF	TGTGCCATCAGTGATAGTTACTCCTACGAGCAGTACTTC
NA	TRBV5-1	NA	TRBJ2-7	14	CASSLTRTNREQYF	TGCGCCAGCAGCTTGACAAGGACTAATCGGGAGCAGTACTTC
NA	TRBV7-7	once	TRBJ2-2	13	CASSPMRAGELFF	TGTGCCAGCAGCCCGATGCGGGCCGGGGAGCTGTTTTTT
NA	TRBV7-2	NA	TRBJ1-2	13	CASSPSEARGYTF	TGTGCCAGCAGCCCTAGCGAGGCACGGGGCTACACCTTC
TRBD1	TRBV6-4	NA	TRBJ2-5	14	CASSDTGGGETQYF	TGTGCCAGCAGTGACACAGGGGGCGGCGAGACCCAGTACTTC
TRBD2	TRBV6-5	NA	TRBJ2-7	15	CASSYSGTSGYEQYF	TGTGCCAGCAGTTACTCCGGGACTAGCGGTTACGAGCAGTACTTC
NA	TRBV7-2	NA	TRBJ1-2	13	CASSPSVLNGYTF	TGTGCCAGCAGCCCTAGTGTACTCAATGGCTACACCTTC
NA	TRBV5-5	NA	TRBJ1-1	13	CASSLTGKTEAFF	TGTGCCAGCAGCTTGACAGGGAAAACTGAAGCTTTCTTT
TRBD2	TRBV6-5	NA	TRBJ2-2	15	CASSSSSGYTGELFF	TGTGCCAGCAGTTCCTCTAGCGGGTACACCGGGGAGCTGTTTTTT
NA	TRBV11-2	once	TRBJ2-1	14	CASSLDRGVDEQFF	TGTGCCAGCAGCTTAGATCGCGGGGTGGATGAGCAGTTCTTC
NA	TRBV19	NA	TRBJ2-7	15	CASSTFGGSTYEQYF	TGTGCCAGTAGTACCTTTGGGGGGTCAACCTACGAGCAGTACTTC
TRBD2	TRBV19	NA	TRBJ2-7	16	CASSRRGGSRAYEQYF	TGTGCCAGTAGTCGGAGGGGCGGGAGCCGAGCCTACGAGCAGTACTTC
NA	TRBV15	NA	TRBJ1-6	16	CATSRDRGANNSPLHF	TGTGCCACCAGCAGAGATCGGGGGGCTAATAATTCACCCCTCCACTTT
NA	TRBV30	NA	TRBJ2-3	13	CAWSTGNTDTQYF	TGTGCCTGGAGCACGGGAAACACAGATACGCAGTATTTT
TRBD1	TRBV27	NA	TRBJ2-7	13	CASSDRVGYEQYF	TGTGCCAGCAGCGACAGGGTCGGGTACGAGCAGTACTTC
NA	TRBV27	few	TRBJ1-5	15	CASSNLQNRNQPQHF	TGTGCCAGCAGTAACCTACAGAACCGCAATCAGCCCCAGCATTTT
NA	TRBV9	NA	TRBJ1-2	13	CASSPRLEDGYTF	TGTGCCAGCAGCCCTCGATTAGAGGATGGCTACACCTTC
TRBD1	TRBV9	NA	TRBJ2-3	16	CASSPRTGKSGDTQYF	TGTGCCAGCAGCCCTCGGACAGGGAAGAGTGGAGATACGCAGTATTTT